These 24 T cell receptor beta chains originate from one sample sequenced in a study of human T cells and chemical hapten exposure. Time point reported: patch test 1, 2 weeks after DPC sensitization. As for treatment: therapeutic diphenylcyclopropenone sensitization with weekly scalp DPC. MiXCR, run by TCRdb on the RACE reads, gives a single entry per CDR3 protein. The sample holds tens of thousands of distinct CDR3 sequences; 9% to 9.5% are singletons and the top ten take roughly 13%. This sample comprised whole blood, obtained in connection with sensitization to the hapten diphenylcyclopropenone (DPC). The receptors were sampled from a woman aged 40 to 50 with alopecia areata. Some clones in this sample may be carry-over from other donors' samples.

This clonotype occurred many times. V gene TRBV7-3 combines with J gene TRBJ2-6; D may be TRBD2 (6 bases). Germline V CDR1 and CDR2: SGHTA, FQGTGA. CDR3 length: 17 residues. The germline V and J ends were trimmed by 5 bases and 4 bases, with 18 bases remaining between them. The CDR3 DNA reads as TGTGCCAGCAGCCCCGGAGGGGTCGCCTCCGGGGCCAACGTCCTGACTTTC. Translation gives CASSPGGVASGANVLTF. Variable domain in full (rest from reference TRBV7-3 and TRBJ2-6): GAGVSQTPSNKVTEKGKYVELRCDPISGHTALYWYRQSLGQGPEFLIYFQGTGAADDSGLPNDRFFAVRPEGSVSTLKIQRTERGDSAVYLCASSPGGVASGANVLTFGAGSRLTVL.

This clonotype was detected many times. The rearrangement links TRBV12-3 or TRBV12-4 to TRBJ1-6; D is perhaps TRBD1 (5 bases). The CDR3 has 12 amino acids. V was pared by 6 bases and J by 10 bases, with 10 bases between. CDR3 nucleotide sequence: TGTGCCAGCAGGTCTACAGGATCACCCCTCCACTTT. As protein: CASRSTGSPLHF.

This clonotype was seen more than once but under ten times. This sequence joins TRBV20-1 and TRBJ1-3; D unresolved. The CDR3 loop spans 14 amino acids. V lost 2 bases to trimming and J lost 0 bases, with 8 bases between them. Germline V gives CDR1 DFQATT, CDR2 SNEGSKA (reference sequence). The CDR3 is CSARHRISGNTIYF. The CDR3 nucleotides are TGCAGTGCTAGACATCGGATCTCTGGAAACACCATATATTTT.

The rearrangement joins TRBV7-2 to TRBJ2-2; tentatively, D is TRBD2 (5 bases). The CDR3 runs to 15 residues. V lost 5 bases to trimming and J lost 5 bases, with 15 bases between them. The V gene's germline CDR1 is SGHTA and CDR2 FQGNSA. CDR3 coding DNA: TGTGCCAGCAGCGAGGGATCGTACTGGACCGGGGAGCTGTTTTTT. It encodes CASSEGSYWTGELFF.

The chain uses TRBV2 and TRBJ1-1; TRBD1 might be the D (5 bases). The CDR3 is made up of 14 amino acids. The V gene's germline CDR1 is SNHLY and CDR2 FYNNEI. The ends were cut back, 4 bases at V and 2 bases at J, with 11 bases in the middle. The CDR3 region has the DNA TGTGCCAGCAGTGCGGGACTGAAAAACACTGAAGCTTTCTTT. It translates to CASSAGLKNTEAFF.

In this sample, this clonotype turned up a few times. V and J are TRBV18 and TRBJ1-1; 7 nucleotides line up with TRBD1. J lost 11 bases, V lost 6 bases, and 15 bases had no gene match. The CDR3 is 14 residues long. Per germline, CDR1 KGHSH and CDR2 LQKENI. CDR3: CASSRRDSGEMAFF. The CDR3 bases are TGTGCCAGCTCTCGCCGGGACAGTGGCGAGATGGCTTTCTTT.

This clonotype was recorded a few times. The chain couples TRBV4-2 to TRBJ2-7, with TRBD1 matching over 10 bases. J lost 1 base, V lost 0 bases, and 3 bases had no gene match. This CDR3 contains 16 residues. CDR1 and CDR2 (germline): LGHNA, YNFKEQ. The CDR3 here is CASSQDPGQGSYEQYF. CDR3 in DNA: TGTGCCAGCAGCCAAGATCCGGGACAGGGGTCCTACGAGCAGTACTTC.

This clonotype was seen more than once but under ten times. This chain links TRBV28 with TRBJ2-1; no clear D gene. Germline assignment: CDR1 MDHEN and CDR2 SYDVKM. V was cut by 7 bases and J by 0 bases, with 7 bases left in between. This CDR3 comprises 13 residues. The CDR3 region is CASNLNSYNEQFF. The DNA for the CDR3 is TGTGCCAGCAACTTGAACTCCTACAATGAGCAGTTCTTC. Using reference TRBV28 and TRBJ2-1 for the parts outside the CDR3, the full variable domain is DVKVTQSSRYLVKRTGEKVFLECVQDMDHENMFWYRQDPGLGLRLIYFSYDVKMKEKGDIPEGYSVSREKKERFSLILESASTNQTSMYLCASNLNSYNEQFFGPGTRLTVL.

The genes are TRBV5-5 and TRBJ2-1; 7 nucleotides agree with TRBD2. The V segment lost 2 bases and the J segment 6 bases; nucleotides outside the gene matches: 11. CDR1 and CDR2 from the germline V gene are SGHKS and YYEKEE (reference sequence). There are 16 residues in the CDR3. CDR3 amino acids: CASSLRSSGPVNEQFF. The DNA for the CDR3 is TGTGCCAGCAGCTTAAGGAGTAGCGGGCCCGTCAATGAGCAGTTCTTC.

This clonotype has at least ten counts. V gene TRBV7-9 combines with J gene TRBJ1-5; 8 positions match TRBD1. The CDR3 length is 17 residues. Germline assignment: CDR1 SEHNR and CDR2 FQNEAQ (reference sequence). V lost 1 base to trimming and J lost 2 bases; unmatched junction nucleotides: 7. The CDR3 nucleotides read TGTGCCAGCAGCTTAGGAGCAGGGGGCGGAGGCAATCAGCCCCAGCATTTT. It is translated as CASSLGAGGGGNQPQHF.

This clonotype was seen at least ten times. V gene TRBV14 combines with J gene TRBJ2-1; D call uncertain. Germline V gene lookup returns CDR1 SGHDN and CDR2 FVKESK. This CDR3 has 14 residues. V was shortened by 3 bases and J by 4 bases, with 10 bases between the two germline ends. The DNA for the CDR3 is TGTGCCAGCAGCCAGGGAAATTGGTACAATGAGCAGTTCTTC. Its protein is CASSQGNWYNEQFF.

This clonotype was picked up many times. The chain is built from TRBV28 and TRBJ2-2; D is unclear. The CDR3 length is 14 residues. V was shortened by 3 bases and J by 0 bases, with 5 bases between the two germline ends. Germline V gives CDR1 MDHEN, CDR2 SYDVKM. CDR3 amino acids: CASSLRPNTGELFF. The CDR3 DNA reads TGTGCCAGCAGTTTGAGGCCGAACACCGGGGAGCTGTTTTTT.

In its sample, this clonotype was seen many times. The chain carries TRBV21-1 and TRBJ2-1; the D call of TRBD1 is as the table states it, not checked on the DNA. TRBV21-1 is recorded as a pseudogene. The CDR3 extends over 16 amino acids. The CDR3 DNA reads TGTGCCACTCCTACCGGGGGACAGTCATCGGACAATGAGCAGTTCTTC. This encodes CATPTGGQSSDNEQFF.

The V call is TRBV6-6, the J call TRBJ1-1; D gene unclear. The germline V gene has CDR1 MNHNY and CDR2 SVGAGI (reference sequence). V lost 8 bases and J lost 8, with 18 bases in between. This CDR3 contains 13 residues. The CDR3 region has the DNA TGTGCCAGCTGCTTGATGAGGTTGAGGGAAGCTTTCTTT. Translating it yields CASCLMRLREAFF.

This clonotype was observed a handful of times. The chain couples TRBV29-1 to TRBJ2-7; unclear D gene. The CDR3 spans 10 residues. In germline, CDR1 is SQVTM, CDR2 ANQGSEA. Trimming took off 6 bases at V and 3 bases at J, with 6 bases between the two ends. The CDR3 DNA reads TGCAGCGTCCGAGACTACGAGCAGTACTTC. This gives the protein CSVRDYEQYF.

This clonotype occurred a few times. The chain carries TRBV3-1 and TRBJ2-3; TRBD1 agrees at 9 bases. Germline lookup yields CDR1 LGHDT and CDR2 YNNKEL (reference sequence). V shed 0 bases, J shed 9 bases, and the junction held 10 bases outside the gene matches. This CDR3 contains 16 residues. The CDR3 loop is CASSQDWGTGKQTQYF. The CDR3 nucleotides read TGTGCCAGCAGCCAAGATTGGGGGACAGGGAAACAGACGCAGTATTTT.

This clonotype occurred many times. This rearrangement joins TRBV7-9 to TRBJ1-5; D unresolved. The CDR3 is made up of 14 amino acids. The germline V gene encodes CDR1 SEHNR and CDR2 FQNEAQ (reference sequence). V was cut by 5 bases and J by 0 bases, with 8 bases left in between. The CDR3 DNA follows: TGTGCCAGCAGCCCACGGGGTAGCAATCAGCCCCAGCATTTT. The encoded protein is CASSPRGSNQPQHF.

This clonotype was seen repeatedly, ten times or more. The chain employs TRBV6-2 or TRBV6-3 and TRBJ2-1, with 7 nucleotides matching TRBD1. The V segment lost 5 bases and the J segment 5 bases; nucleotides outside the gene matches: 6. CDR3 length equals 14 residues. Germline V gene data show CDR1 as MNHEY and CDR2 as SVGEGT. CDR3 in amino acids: CASSTGTEHNEQFF. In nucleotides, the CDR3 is TGTGCCAGCAGTACCGGGACAGAGCACAATGAGCAGTTCTTC.

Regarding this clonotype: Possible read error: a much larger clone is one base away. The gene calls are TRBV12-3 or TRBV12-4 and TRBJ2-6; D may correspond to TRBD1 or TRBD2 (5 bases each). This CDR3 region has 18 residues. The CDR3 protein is CTSSPGTELFPGANVLTF. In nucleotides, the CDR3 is TGTACCAGCAGTCCCGGGACGGAGCTATTTCCTGGGGCCAACGTCCTGACTTTC.

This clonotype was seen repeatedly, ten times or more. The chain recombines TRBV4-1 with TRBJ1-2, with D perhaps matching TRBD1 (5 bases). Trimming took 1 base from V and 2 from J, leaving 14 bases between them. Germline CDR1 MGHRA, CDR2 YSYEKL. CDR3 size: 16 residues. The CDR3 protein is CASSQVMAGTNYGYTF. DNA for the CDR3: TGCGCCAGCAGCCAAGTTATGGCAGGGACGAACTATGGCTACACCTTC.

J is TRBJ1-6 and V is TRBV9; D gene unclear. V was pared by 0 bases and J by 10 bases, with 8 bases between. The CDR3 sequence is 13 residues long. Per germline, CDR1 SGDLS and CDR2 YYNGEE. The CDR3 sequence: CASSVDGRSPLHF. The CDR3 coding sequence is TGTGCCAGCAGCGTAGACGGGAGGTCACCCCTCCACTTT.

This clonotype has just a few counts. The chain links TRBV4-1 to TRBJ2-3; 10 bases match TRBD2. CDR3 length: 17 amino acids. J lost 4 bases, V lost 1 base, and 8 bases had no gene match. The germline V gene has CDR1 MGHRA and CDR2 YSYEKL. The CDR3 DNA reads TGCGCCAGCAGCCAAGCCCTTCTAGCGGGGGACCCAGATACGCAGTATTTT. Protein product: CASSQALLAGDPDTQYF.

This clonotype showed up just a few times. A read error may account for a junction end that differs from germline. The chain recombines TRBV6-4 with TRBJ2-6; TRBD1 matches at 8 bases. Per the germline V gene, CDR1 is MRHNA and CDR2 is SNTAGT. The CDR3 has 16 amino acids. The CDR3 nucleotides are TGTGCCAGCAGTCCCGGGACAGGATCCGGGGCCAATGTCCTGACTTTC. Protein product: CASSPGTGSGANVLTF.

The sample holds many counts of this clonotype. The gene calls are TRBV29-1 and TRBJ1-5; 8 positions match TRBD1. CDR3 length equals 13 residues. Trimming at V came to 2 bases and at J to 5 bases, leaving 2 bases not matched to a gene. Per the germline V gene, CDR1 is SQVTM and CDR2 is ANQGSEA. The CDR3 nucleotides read TGCAGCGTTGAAACAGGGGGAGATCAGCCCCAGCATTTT. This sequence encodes CSVETGGDQPQHF.